A single T cell receptor beta chain is shown here with its context. Its matching antigen is unknown. This record comes from a study of cytomegalovirus exposure and HLA in healthy donors. Study-level results: It was assumed in the presence/absence analyses that sequencing depth was roughly uniform across donors. Cytomegalovirus status, reportedly, was diagnosed with high specificity and sensitivity by the classifier.

This CDR3 is built from 15 residues. After removal of 5 bases from V and 2 bases from J, the junction contained 7 bases not matched to a gene. The germline V gene has CDR1 SGHTA and CDR2 FQGTGA. PCR primers comprised 60 Vbeta and 13 Jbeta primers. The assay was immunoSEQ multiplex PCR, and TCRdb's table has in-frame clones only and misses some. The sample holds under 200,000 clones, over 60% seen once. The sequencing input was PBMCs. This sequence was found in a female donor in good health and CMV-seronegative. The chain has TRBV7-3 and TRBJ2-7; 9 bases map to TRBD2. This CDR3 reads CASSASGGTTYEQYF. The CDR3, as DNA: TGTGCCAGCAGCGCCAGCGGGGGGACCACCTACGAGCAGTACTTC.